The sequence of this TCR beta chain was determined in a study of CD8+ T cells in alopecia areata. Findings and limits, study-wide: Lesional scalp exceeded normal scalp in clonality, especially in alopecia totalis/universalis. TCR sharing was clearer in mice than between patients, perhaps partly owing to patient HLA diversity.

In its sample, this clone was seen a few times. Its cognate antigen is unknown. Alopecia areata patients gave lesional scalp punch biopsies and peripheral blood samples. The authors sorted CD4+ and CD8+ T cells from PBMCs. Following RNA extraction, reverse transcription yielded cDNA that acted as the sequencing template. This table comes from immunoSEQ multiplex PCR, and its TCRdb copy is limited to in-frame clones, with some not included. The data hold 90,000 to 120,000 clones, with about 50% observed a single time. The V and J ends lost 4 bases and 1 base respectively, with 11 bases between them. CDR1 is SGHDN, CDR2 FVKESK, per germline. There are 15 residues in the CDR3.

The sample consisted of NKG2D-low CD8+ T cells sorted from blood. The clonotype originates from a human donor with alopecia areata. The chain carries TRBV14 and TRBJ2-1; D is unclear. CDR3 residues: CASSLPGRSYNEQFF. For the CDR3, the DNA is TGTGCCAGCAGCCTTCCAGGTCGTTCCTACAATGAGCAGTTCTTC.